This T cell receptor (beta chain) was retrieved from a study of graft-versus-host responses after intestinal transplantation. As for the study in general: Once they had received anti-thymocyte globulin induction, all recipients took tacrolimus and steroids for two to three years. Overall study findings and caveats: The presence of high graft-versus-host to host-versus-graft clonal ratios in allografts characterized patients with graft-donor T cell macrochimerism.

The CDR3 has 13 amino acids. Trimming stripped 4 bases from V and 6 bases from J, with 12 bases between. Germline CDR1 is MNHNS and CDR2 is SASEGT. Profiling relied on immunoSEQ multiplex PCR, and the TCRdb table lists in-frame clones only, not all of them. The sample has approximately 18,000 clones; around 40% are singletons. Responders labeled with CFSE (about 200,000) were plated with about 200,000 irradiated, violet-dye-labeled stimulators. Sequencing used alloreactive CD4+ T cells from a mixed lymphocyte reaction culture, obtained before transplantation. Specified subset: CFSE-low proliferating T cells sorted from roughly six-day pre-transplant mixed lymphocyte reaction (GvH or HvG direction). The chain couples TRBV6-1 to TRBJ1-2, with a weak D call TRBD1 (6 bases). The clonotype originates from a human patient who was an organ donor for intestinal transplantation. The CDR3 sequence: CASSVSGDNGYTF. The DNA for the CDR3 is TGTGCCAGCAGTGTCTCAGGGGATAATGGCTACACCTTC.